The source of this T cell receptor (beta chain) is a study of siplizumab effects on memory and regulatory T cells. Points on this clone: The target antigen is unknown.

The V end lost 6 bases, the J end lost 0 bases, and 12 bases lay between the germline ends. The CDR3 loop spans 14 amino acids. The germline V gene encodes CDR1 SQVTM and CDR2 ANQGSEA. Measured with immunoSEQ multiplex PCR; TCRdb has only the in-frame clones, and not every one. The table lists 100,000 or so clones, about 90% of them singletons. General observations from the study: Naive T cells apparently outstripped memory cells in diversity and seemed major alloresponse contributors.

This clonotype was obtained from a human donor in good health. Some clones in this sample may be carry-over from other donors' samples. The chain joins TRBV29-1 to TRBJ1-3; D call uncertain. Sequencing was performed on CD4+ T cells sorted from blood. DNA of the CDR3: TGCAGCGTGGAATCAAATGACTCTGGAAACACCATATATTTT. Translating it yields CSVESNDSGNTIYF.